The sequence of this TCR beta chain was determined in a study of blood T cell repertoires in COVID-19. Study-level information: Sources were T cells, B-cell-depleted T cells, or PBMCs; the material itself was cDNA or gDNA.

Germline V gene sequence: CDR1 SNHLY, CDR2 FYNNEI. This CDR3 has 16 amino acids. Unmatched junction bases numbered 9, after V lost 4 bases and J lost 4 bases. As processed by the authors: For nucleated cells, counts were estimated from reference gene primer amplification. Sequencing used immunoSEQ multiplex PCR; TCRdb keeps in-frame clones, though not all of them. The V and J calls and clone size were taken over from that table, and D and trimming were inferred from the DNA. The data contain over 200,000 clones, roughly 80% of them singletons. This clonotype was sampled from a man aged 50-59 years with active or convalescent COVID-19. The chain recombines TRBV2 with TRBJ2-3; 9 bases match TRBD1. What was sequenced was peripheral blood. The DNA for the CDR3 is TGTGCCAGCAGTGTCCGAGGACAGGGGACATCAGATACGCAGTATTTT. Translation: CASSVRGQGTSDTQYF.